This T cell receptor (beta chain) comes out of a study of blood T cell repertoires in COVID-19. The wider study: Sites across the United States, Italy and Spain contributed samples from acute and convalescent COVID-19.

As originally analysed: Amplified reference gene primers provided the basis for estimating nucleated cell counts. Sequenced by immunoSEQ multiplex PCR; TCRdb stores in-frame clones only, minus some. Clone size and V and J calls were adopted from that table, with D and trimming inferred from the DNA. The sample contains around 50,000 clones, approximately 85% of which appear only once. The V and J ends lost 6 bases and 6 bases, in that order; junction bases with no gene match: 6. CDR1 is MDHEN, CDR2 SYDVKM, per germline. The CDR3 length is 14 residues. Sequencing was done on a sample of peripheral blood. The sequence derives from a woman aged 60-75 years with acute or convalescent COVID-19. The chain joins TRBV28 to TRBJ1-5, with 9 bases identical to TRBD1. The CDR3 loop reads CASRLDRGTQPQHF. The CDR3, as DNA: TGTGCCAGCAGACTGGACAGGGGTACTCAGCCCCAGCATTTT.